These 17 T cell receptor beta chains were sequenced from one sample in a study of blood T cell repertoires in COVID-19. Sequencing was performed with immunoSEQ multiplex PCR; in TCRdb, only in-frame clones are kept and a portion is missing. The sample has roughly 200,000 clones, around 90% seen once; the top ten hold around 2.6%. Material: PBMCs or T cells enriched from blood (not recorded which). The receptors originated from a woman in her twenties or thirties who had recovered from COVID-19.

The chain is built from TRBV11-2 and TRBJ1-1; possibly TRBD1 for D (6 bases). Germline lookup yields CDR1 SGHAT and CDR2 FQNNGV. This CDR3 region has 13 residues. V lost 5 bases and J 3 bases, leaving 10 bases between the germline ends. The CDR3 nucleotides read TGTGCCAGCAGCCCAGGGGCTTACACTGAAGCTTTCTTT. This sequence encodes CASSPGAYTEAFF.

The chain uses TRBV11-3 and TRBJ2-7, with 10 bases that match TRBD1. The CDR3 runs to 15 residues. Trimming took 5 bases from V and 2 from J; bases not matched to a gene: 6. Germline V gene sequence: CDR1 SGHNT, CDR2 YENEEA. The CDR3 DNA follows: TGTGCCAGCAGCAGAGGTGGGACAGGGGCCTACGAGCAGTACTTC. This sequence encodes CASSRGGTGAYEQYF.

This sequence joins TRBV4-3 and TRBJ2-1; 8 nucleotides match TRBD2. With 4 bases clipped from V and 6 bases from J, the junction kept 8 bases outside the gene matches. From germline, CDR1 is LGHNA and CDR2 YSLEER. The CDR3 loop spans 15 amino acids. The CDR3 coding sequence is TGCGCCAGCAGCCTTACTAGCGGTCTTATCAATGAGCAGTTCTTC. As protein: CASSLTSGLINEQFF.

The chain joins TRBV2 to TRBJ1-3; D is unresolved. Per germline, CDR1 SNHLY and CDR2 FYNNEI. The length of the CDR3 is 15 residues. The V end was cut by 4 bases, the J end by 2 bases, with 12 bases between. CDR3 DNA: TGTGCCAGCAGTGGTAAGAGCCCGCCTGGAAACACCATATATTTT. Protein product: CASSGKSPPGNTIYF.

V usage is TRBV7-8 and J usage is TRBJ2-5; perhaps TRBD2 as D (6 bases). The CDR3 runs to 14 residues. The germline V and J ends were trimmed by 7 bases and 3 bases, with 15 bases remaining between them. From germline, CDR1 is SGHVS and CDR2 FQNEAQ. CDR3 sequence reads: CASKTPGLEETQYF. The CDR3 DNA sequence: TGTGCCAGCAAAACGCCGGGACTTGAAGAGACCCAGTACTTC.

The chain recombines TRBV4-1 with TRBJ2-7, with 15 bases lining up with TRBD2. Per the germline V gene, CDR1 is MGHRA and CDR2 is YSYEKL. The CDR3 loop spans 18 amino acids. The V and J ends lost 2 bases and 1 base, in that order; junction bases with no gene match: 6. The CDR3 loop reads CASSQTRTSGGVSYEQYF. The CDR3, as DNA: TGCGCCAGCAGCCAAACCAGGACTAGCGGGGGGGTTTCCTACGAGCAGTACTTC.

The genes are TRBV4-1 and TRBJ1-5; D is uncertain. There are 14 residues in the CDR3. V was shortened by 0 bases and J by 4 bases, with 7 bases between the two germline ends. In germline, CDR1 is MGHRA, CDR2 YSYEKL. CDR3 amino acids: CASSQDADNQPQHF. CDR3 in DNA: TGCGCCAGCAGCCAAGATGCAGATAATCAGCCCCAGCATTTT.

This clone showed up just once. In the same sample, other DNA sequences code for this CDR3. CDR3 region: CASSQDRGNSPLHF. CDR3 bases: TGCGCCAGCAGCCAAGATAGGGGAAATTCACCCCTCCACTTT. V gene TRBV4-1 combines with J gene TRBJ1-6, with D perhaps TRBD1 (5 bases). CDR1 is MGHRA, CDR2 YSYEKL, per germline. The CDR3 spans 14 residues. Trimming removed 0 bases from V and 7 bases from J, with 7 bases in between.

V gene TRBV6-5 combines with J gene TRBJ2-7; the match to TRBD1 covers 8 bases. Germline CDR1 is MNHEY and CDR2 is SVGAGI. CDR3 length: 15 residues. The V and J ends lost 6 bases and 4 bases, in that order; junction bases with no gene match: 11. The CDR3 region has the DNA TGTGCCAGCAGACAATCCCCAGGGGGCGGGTACGAGCAGTACTTC. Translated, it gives CASRQSPGGGYEQYF.

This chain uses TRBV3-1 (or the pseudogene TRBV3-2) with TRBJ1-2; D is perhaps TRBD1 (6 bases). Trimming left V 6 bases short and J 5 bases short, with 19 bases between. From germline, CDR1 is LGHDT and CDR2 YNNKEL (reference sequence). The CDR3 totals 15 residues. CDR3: CASSYREGRRYGYTF. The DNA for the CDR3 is TGTGCCAGCAGTTACAGGGAGGGGCGCCGGTATGGCTACACCTTC.

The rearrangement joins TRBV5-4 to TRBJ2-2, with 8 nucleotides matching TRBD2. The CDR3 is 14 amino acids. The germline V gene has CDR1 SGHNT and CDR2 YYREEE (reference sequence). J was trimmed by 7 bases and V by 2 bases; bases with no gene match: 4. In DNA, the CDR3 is TGTGCCAGCAGCTTACGAGCGGGGGTCGGGGAGCTGTTTTTT. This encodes CASSLRAGVGELFF.

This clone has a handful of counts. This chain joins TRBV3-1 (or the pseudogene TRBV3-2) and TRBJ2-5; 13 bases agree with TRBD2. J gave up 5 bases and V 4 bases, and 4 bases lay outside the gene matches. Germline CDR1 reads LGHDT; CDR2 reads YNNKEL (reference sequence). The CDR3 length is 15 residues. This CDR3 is CASSLGTSGAETQYF. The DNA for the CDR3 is TGTGCCAGCAGCCTTGGGACTAGCGGGGCGGAGACCCAGTACTTC.

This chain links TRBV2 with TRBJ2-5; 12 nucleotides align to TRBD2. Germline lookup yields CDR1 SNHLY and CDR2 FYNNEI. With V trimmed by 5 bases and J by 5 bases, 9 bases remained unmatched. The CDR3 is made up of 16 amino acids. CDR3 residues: CASSRTSGAGGETQYF. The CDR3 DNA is TGTGCCAGCAGTAGGACTAGCGGGGCCGGGGGGGAGACCCAGTACTTC.

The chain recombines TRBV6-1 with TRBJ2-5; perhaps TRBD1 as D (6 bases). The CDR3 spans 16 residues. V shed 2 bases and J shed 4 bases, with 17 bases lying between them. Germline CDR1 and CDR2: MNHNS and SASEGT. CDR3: CASSEFVRGKGETQYF. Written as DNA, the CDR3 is TGTGCCAGCAGTGAATTCGTCAGGGGTAAGGGAGAGACCCAGTACTTC.

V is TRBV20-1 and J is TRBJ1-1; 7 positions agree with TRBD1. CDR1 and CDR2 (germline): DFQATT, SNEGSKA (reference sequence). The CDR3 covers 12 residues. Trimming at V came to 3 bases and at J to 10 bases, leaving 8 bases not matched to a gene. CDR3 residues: CSASGSQGVAFF. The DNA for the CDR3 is TGCAGTGCTAGTGGGTCCCAGGGGGTAGCTTTCTTT.

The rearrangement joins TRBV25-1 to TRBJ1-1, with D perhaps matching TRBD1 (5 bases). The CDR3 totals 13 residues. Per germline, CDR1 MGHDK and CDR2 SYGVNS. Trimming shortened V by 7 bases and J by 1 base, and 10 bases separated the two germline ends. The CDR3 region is CASTKTGNTEAFF. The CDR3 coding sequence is TGTGCCAGCACTAAAACAGGGAACACTGAAGCTTTCTTT. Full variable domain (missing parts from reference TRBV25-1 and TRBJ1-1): EADIYQTPRYLVIGTGKKITLECSQTMGHDKMYWYQQDPGMELHLIHYSYGVNSTEKGDLSSESTVSRIRTEHFPLTLESARPSHTSQYLCASTKTGNTEAFFGQGTRLTVV.

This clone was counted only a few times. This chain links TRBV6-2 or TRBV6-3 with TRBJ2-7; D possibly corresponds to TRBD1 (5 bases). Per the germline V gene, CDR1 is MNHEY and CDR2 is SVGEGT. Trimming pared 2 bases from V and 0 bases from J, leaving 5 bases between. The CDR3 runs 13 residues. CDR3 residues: CASSYQGSYEQYF. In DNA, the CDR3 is TGTGCCAGCAGTTACCAGGGCTCCTACGAGCAGTACTTC.